A selection of T cell receptor beta chains follows, all from one sample in a study of blood T cell repertoires in COVID-19. The data were produced by immunoSEQ multiplex PCR, yet TCRdb's version contains in-frame clones alone and is incomplete. The repertoire has a few hundred thousand clones, around 87% of them found once; the top ten carry roughly 10%. Sequencing was carried out using PBMCs or T cells enriched from blood (not recorded which). The receptor source for this set is a woman between 50 and 59 years old who had recovered from COVID-19. The conserved cysteine and the conserved F or W are not part of the CDR3 here.

TRBV28	ASSLVDRGYT
TRBV11-1	ASSLRTGLNTEAF
TRBV30	AWSYGTSGSYNEQF
TRBV7-3	ASSLMPSGNNEQF
TRBV9	ASSVEATGRYGYT
TRBV28	ASSGSSYEQY
TRBV28	ASSLSSGGADTQY
TRBV5-1	ASSPMGQGGTEAF
TRBV11-2	ASSLVRGRLGYGYT
TRBV9	ASSVGGNLGNTIY
TRBV6-5	ASRTGNNYGYT
TRBV27	ASSLLGGEIPLH
TRBV10-2	ASRGDSEKLF
TRBV5-1	ASSTGGPSTEAF
TRBV23-1	ASTKARIMSPLH
TRBV19	ASSTRQNTEAF
TRBV6-2/TRBV6-3	ASSHLDRGANTEAF
TRBV27	ASSPLAGVPF
TRBV5-4	ASSPGWTGRDGYT
TRBV18	ASSEFEVGNQPQH
TRBV18	ASSPAGRAGNQPQH
TRBV9	ASSGGQGNEKLF
TRBV6-4	ASSETGDVNNSPLH
TRBV2	ASSVSANYGYT
TRBV19	ASSNPGELDGARGNQPQH
TRBV4-3	ASSQGVGQSYGYT
TRBV27	ASSPSQRETQY
TRBV2	AGATDNYGYT
TRBV28	AIFGQGNSPLH
TRBV2	ASSERWAQPQH
TRBV7-2	ASSLAGYEQF
TRBV2	ASDRDYNSPLH
TRBV28	ASSLTGGNYGYT
TRBV24-1	ATSGGIGTGPYEQY
TRBV30	AWRDPGGTGF